One sample yielded the 7 T cell receptor beta chains listed below, sequenced in a study of beta chain features in type 1 diabetes. The study's findings and limits: TCRB CDR3s from Type 1 diabetes patients were moderately but significantly shorter in all four CD4+ subsets.

Reverse transcription of all isolated RNA meant that expressed TCRB transcripts were sequenced. Sequencing was performed with immunoSEQ multiplex PCR; in TCRdb, only in-frame clones are kept and a portion is missing. The profile shows about 150,000 clones, roughly 8% of them singletons. Their cognate antigens are unknown. Sample: central memory CD4+ T cells from blood. The receptors come from a man between 18 and 29 years old with type 1 diabetes.

This chain links TRBV5-1 with TRBJ2-1; 7 positions agree with TRBD1. Germline CDR1 is SGHRS and CDR2 is YFSETQ. The CDR3 is made up of 14 amino acids. Trimming took 5 bases from V and 2 from J; bases not matched to a gene: 4. CDR3 loop: CASRAQGAYNEQFF. As DNA, the CDR3 is TGCGCCAGCAGAGCCCAGGGGGCCTACAATGAGCAGTTCTTC.

Only a few counts were recorded for this clone. The V call is TRBV6-7, the J call TRBJ2-7; 8 bases match TRBD1. TRBV6-7 is annotated as an ORF whose role is uncertain. This CDR3 region has 14 residues. V lost 7 bases to trimming and J lost 2 bases; unmatched junction nucleotides: 7. CDR3 region: CASTPGTGTYEQYF. CDR3 nucleotide sequence: TGTGCCAGCACCCCCGGGACAGGTACCTACGAGCAGTACTTC.

This clone has more than one count but fewer than ten. The V gene is TRBV2, the J gene TRBJ2-7; D possibly corresponds to TRBD2 (6 bases). V lost 5 bases, J lost 6 bases, and 8 bases lay in between. The CDR3 extends over 11 amino acids. Germline CDR1 is SNHLY and CDR2 is FYNNEI. The CDR3 bases are TGTGCCAGCAGTAGGGGAGGCGAGCAGTACTTC. Its protein product is CASSRGGEQYF.

The sample holds a few counts of this clone. The chain carries TRBV4-3 and TRBJ2-7, with 11 bases lining up with TRBD2. Germline CDR1 reads LGHNA; CDR2 reads YSLEER. The CDR3 contains 15 residues. The J segment lost 6 bases and the V segment lost 0 bases, leaving 4 bases of the junction unmatched. In nucleotides, the CDR3 is TGCGCCAGCAGCCAAGATCTAGCGGGGGGACTCGAGCAGTACTTC. Translated, it gives CASSQDLAGGLEQYF.

This clone showed up just a few times. The rearrangement uses TRBV25-1 and TRBJ1-6; 8 bases align to TRBD1. The V segment lost 4 bases and the J segment 6 bases; nucleotides outside the gene matches: 8. CDR1 is MGHDK, CDR2 SYGVNS, per germline. This CDR3 comprises 16 residues. The CDR3 sequence is CASSGHQGAGNSPLHF. In nucleotides, the CDR3 is TGTGCCAGCAGTGGGCATCAGGGGGCTGGTAATTCACCCCTCCACTTT. The complete variable domain, with remaining parts taken from reference TRBV25-1 and TRBJ1-6, reads EADIYQTPRYLVIGTGKKITLECSQTMGHDKMYWYQQDPGMELHLIHYSYGVNSTEKGDLSSESTVSRIRTEHFPLTLESARPSHTSQYLCASSGHQGAGNSPLHFGNGTRLTVT.

The CDR3 reads CASTRRAGANVLTF. The CDR3 DNA is TGCGCCAGCACCCGCCGGGCTGGGGCCAACGTCCTGACTTTC. V and J are TRBV5-1 and TRBJ2-6; no firm D call. The V gene's germline CDR1 is SGHRS and CDR2 YFSETQ. The CDR3 is 14 amino acids. V was clipped by 6 bases and J by 2 bases, with 9 bases between them.

There are a few counts of this clone. This rearrangement joins TRBV7-2 to TRBJ2-3, with 9 positions matching TRBD2. V was clipped by 1 base and J by 2 bases; unmatched bases: 7. This CDR3 has 17 residues. Looked up from germline, CDR1 is SGHTA and CDR2 is FQGNSA. CDR3 amino acids: CASSLGPSGTYTDTQYF. CDR3 DNA: TGTGCCAGCAGCTTAGGGCCTAGCGGGACCTACACAGATACGCAGTATTTT.